Shown below are 4 T cell receptor beta chains from a single sample sequenced in a study of T-cell memory formation after mild COVID-19. TCRdb analysed the 5' RACE reads with MiXCR anew, one entry per CDR3 protein. This sample has 500,000 to 650,000 distinct CDR3 sequences; about a fifth occur once, and the top ten carry roughly 8.3%. Input material: PBMCs or a T cell subset sorted from them (not recorded which). These receptor sequences come from an adult woman who had mild COVID-19 (a few samples of this study predate the infection). Cell type and time point are not known.

This clonotype was seen a few times. J is TRBJ1-4 and V is TRBV6-5, with D tentatively TRBD1 (5 bases). Germline CDR1 reads MNHEY; CDR2 reads SVGAGI. This CDR3 comprises 15 residues. V lost 2 bases to trimming and J lost 8 bases, with 15 bases between them. The CDR3: CASSYVGGRGEKLFF. CDR3 DNA sequence: TGTGCCAGCAGTTACGTTGGGGGGAGAGGCGAAAAACTGTTTTTT.

This chain joins TRBV20-1 and TRBJ2-3; D gene ambiguous. Germline CDR1 DFQATT, CDR2 SNEGSKA (reference sequence). Trimming took off 4 bases at V and 4 bases at J, with 9 bases between the two ends. The CDR3 length is 12 residues. CDR3 coding DNA: TGCAGTGCTACGGCTGGCCCAGATACGCAGTATTTT. Its translation is CSATAGPDTQYF.

This clonotype has more than one count but fewer than ten. The chain is built from TRBV20-1 and TRBJ2-1; D is perhaps TRBD2 (6 bases). This CDR3 has 15 residues. Per germline, CDR1 DFQATT and CDR2 SNEGSKA (reference sequence). V lost 0 bases and J 7 bases, leaving 16 bases between the germline ends. The chain's CDR3 is CSARDRTRGRNEQFF. The CDR3 DNA reads TGCAGTGCTAGAGATCGGACACGGGGGAGGAATGAGCAGTTCTTC.

The genes are TRBV18 and TRBJ2-7, with 9 bases aligning to TRBD1. V lost 0 bases and J lost 5; bases outside the gene matches: 8. The CDR3 totals 16 residues. CDR1 is KGHSH and CDR2 is LQKENI in the germline V gene. CDR3 sequence (DNA): TGTGCCAGCTCACCACCGGAGGGGACAGGGTCCCACGAGCAGTACTTC. Amino acids: CASSPPEGTGSHEQYF.